One T cell receptor beta chain is described in this entry. Its target antigen remains unknown. Base quality data are lacking; no much larger clone is found one base away. Library creation used RT-PCR. These reads were obtained on a NextSeq 550. The public reads were quality trimmed at Q25 with fastp and then assembled into clones with MiXCR by TCRdb, keeping productive beta chains. Rows with one shared CDR3 protein collapse into an entry with the most common genes and DNA. The sample includes about a million distinct CDR3 sequences, with 15% to 20% observed a single time. Jointly, the top ten make up around 5.5% of the sample. V loses 2 bases, J loses 4 bases, and the germline ends lie 11 bases apart. The CDR3 measures 14 amino acids from cysteine to phenylalanine. CDR3 DNA only is kept here, 42 bases in frame from base 1. The germline V gene provides CDR1 MGHRA and CDR2 YSYEKL. This record comes from a study of patients and donors after allogeneic stem cell transplantation (dated by TCRdb to between 2020 and 2021).

The clonotype originates from a human donor who was either an allogeneic HSCT recipient or a stem cell or donor lymphocyte infusion donor (not recorded which). It is not recorded whose cells these are; they may come from a transplant donor. Sequencing used blood, either unsorted or a sorted T cell fraction (not recorded which). Here the chain combines TRBV4-1 and TRBJ1-2, with the D gene not clear enough to name. The CDR3 protein is CASSQIGNSYGYTF. The DNA is as follows: TGCGCCAGCAGCCAAATCGGGAACTCCTATGGCTACACCTTC.